These T cell receptor beta chains were read from a single sample in a study of T-cell memory formation after mild COVID-19. TCRdb processed the 5' RACE reads anew with MiXCR; each CDR3 protein has one entry. The sample includes about 130,000 distinct CDR3 sequences, approximately 17% seen only once; the top ten take roughly 5%. Source material: PBMCs or a T cell subset sorted from them (not recorded which). These receptors were obtained from a man between 18 and 29 years old who had mild COVID-19 (a few samples of this study predate the infection). Cell type and time point are not known. The CDR3 runs from the conserved cysteine through the conserved F or W. The D gene is left open where the match is weak. Clone size is given for some rows only: seen once, a few or many times, or a class if the clone is expanded.

CDR3aa: CASSSRTSGVDTQYF; CDR3nt: TGCGCCAGCAGCTCCCGGACTAGCGGCGTCGATACGCAGTATTTT; j_gene: TRBJ2-3; d_gene: TRBD2; v_gene: TRBV5-1; abundance: .; len: 15
CDR3aa: CAISDQGAGELFF; CDR3nt: TGTGCCATCAGCGACCAGGGGGCCGGGGAGCTGTTTTTT; j_gene: TRBJ2-2; d_gene: TRBD1; v_gene: TRBV10-3; abundance: .; len: 13
CDR3aa: CASLREPPGELFF; CDR3nt: TGCGCCAGCCTCCGGGAGCCACCCGGGGAGCTGTTTTTT; j_gene: TRBJ2-2; d_gene: .; v_gene: TRBV5-1; abundance: .; len: 13
CDR3aa: CASSFDSLNTEAFF; CDR3nt: TGTGCCAGCAGTTTCGACAGCTTGAACACTGAAGCTTTCTTT; j_gene: TRBJ1-1; d_gene: .; v_gene: TRBV7-2; abundance: .; len: 14
CDR3aa: CASSLEAGPYEQYF; CDR3nt: TGCGCCAGCAGCTTGGAGGCCGGTCCCTACGAGCAGTACTTC; j_gene: TRBJ2-7; d_gene: .; v_gene: TRBV5-1; abundance: many; len: 14
CDR3aa: CASWLRGPGTEAFF; CDR3nt: TGTGCCAGCTGGCTGAGGGGACCCGGAACTGAAGCTTTCTTT; j_gene: TRBJ1-1; d_gene: .; v_gene: TRBV5-4; abundance: .; len: 14
CDR3aa: CASSQAAGTLHTGELFF; CDR3nt: TGTGCCAGCAGCCAGGCAGCCGGGACTCTACACACCGGGGAGCTGTTTTTT; j_gene: TRBJ2-2; d_gene: .; v_gene: TRBV4-2; abundance: many; len: 17
CDR3aa: CASTRKRRGENTGELFF; CDR3nt: TGCGCCAGCACCCGCAAACGGCGGGGGGAAAACACCGGGGAGCTGTTTTTT; j_gene: TRBJ2-2; d_gene: TRBD2; v_gene: TRBV5-1; abundance: few; len: 17
CDR3aa: CARSLSGEAAETQYF; CDR3nt: TGTGCCAGAAGTCTAAGTGGGGAGGCAGCGGAGACCCAGTACTTC; j_gene: TRBJ2-5; d_gene: .; v_gene: TRBV5-3; abundance: once; len: 15
CDR3aa: CASSPQGRETQYF; CDR3nt: TGTGCCAGCTCACCGCAGGGGCGAGAGACCCAGTACTTC; j_gene: TRBJ2-5; d_gene: .; v_gene: TRBV18; abundance: few; len: 13
CDR3aa: CASSQTSGFSTDTQYF; CDR3nt: TGTGCCAGCAGCCAAACTAGCGGGTTTAGCACAGATACGCAGTATTTT; j_gene: TRBJ2-3; d_gene: TRBD2; v_gene: TRBV7-2; abundance: .; len: 16
CDR3aa: CASSLVGSEEKLFF; CDR3nt: TGTGCCAGCAGCTTAGTGGGTTCTGAAGAAAAACTGTTTTTT; j_gene: TRBJ1-4; d_gene: .; v_gene: TRBV7-9; abundance: few; len: 14
CDR3aa: CASSQRDTQYF; CDR3nt: TGTGCCAGTAGTCAGAGAGATACGCAGTATTTT; j_gene: TRBJ2-3; d_gene: .; v_gene: TRBV19; abundance: .; len: 11
CDR3aa: CASTGTASYNEQFF; CDR3nt: TGTGCCAGCACTGGGACTGCCTCCTACAATGAGCAGTTCTTC; j_gene: TRBJ2-1; d_gene: .; v_gene: TRBV2; abundance: .; len: 14
CDR3aa: CSARLAGATGELFF; CDR3nt: TGCAGTGCTAGACTAGCGGGGGCGACCGGGGAGCTGTTTTTT; j_gene: TRBJ2-2; d_gene: TRBD2; v_gene: TRBV20-1; abundance: .; len: 14
CDR3aa: CASSLARGSLYNEQFF; CDR3nt: TGTGCCAGCAGCTTGGCCCGGGGAAGCCTCTACAATGAGCAGTTCTTC; j_gene: TRBJ2-1; d_gene: .; v_gene: TRBV5-6; abundance: .; len: 16
CDR3aa: CATSERDSFSYNEQFF; CDR3nt: TGTGCCACCAGTGAGCGCGACTCTTTTTCTTACAATGAGCAGTTCTTC; j_gene: TRBJ2-1; d_gene: .; v_gene: TRBV24-1; abundance: .; len: 16
CDR3aa: CAMGGRVTDTQYF; CDR3nt: TGTGCCATGGGGGGGAGAGTTACAGATACGCAGTATTTT; j_gene: TRBJ2-3; d_gene: TRBD2; v_gene: TRBV10-3; abundance: few; len: 13
CDR3aa: CASSSQGTVNTEAFF; CDR3nt: TGTGCCAGCAGTTCCCAGGGGACAGTGAACACTGAAGCTTTCTTT; j_gene: TRBJ1-1; d_gene: TRBD1; v_gene: TRBV6-5; abundance: .; len: 15
CDR3aa: CASSLVRGQAAYEQYF; CDR3nt: TGCGCCAGCAGCTTGGTTCGGGGACAGGCCGCCTACGAGCAGTACTTC; j_gene: TRBJ2-7; d_gene: TRBD1; v_gene: TRBV5-1; abundance: few; len: 16
CDR3aa: CSAAPSYQETQYF; CDR3nt: TGCAGTGCTGCCCCCTCGTACCAAGAGACCCAGTACTTC; j_gene: TRBJ2-5; d_gene: .; v_gene: TRBV20-1; abundance: .; len: 13
CDR3aa: CASSTGQGGLGYTF; CDR3nt: TGTGCCAGCAGCACCGGACAGGGAGGGTTAGGCTACACCTTC; j_gene: TRBJ1-2; d_gene: TRBD1; v_gene: TRBV7-2; abundance: few; len: 14
CDR3aa: CASSRPAGGSSLGHTQYF; CDR3nt: TGTGCCAGCAGCCGACCCGCGGGGGGCTCCAGCCTCGGACATACGCAGTATTTT; j_gene: TRBJ2-3; d_gene: TRBD2; v_gene: TRBV7-2; abundance: many; len: 18
CDR3aa: CASSPSGPGNEQFF; CDR3nt: TGTGCCAGCTCACCATCCGGGCCTGGCAATGAGCAGTTCTTC; j_gene: TRBJ2-1; d_gene: .; v_gene: TRBV18; abundance: .; len: 14
CDR3aa: CASSLGGVTDTQYF; CDR3nt: TGTGCCAGCAGTTTGGGGGGAGTCACAGATACGCAGTATTTT; j_gene: TRBJ2-3; d_gene: .; v_gene: TRBV12-3/TRBV12-4; abundance: many; len: 14
CDR3aa: CASSLVPGTGSGQPQHF; CDR3nt: TGTGCCAGCAGCTTAGTTCCAGGGACAGGTAGCGGTCAGCCCCAGCATTTT; j_gene: TRBJ1-5; d_gene: TRBD1; v_gene: TRBV7-2; abundance: many; len: 17
CDR3aa: CASSRGQGGYQPQHF; CDR3nt: TGTGCCAGTAGTAGAGGACAGGGAGGTTATCAGCCCCAGCATTTT; j_gene: TRBJ1-5; d_gene: TRBD1; v_gene: TRBV19; abundance: few; len: 15
CDR3aa: CASSLSGTGPRSGNTIYF; CDR3nt: TGTGCCAGCAGTTTATCGGGTACAGGGCCCCGCTCTGGAAACACCATATATTTT; j_gene: TRBJ1-3; d_gene: .; v_gene: TRBV27; abundance: .; len: 18
CDR3aa: CASSSPWSPLHF; CDR3nt: TGTGCCAGCAGCTCTCCGTGGTCACCCCTCCACTTT; j_gene: TRBJ1-6; d_gene: .; v_gene: TRBV7-2; abundance: .; len: 12